Presented here are 9 T cell receptor beta chains from one specimen sequenced in a study of cytomegalovirus exposure and HLA in healthy donors. Researchers ran the PCR with 60 Vbeta and 13 Jbeta primers. The repertoire was sequenced with immunoSEQ multiplex PCR; TCRdb's copy has only in-frame clones and lacks some. The table counts tens of thousands of clones; 1.5% lies in the top ten. Sequenced material: PBMCs. The receptors shown here come from a woman aged 55-75 years in good health and CMV-seronegative.

The rearrangement uses TRBV9 and TRBJ1-5; 7 bases line up with TRBD1. From germline, CDR1 is SGDLS and CDR2 YYNGEE. V shed 1 base and J 8 bases; nucleotides not matched to a gene: 6. This CDR3 has 14 residues. CDR3 bases: TGTGCCAGCAGCGTAAGTCGTACAGGGGAGCCCCAGCATTTT. Translation gives CASSVSRTGEPQHF.

The V and J genes are TRBV28 and TRBJ1-2; 7 nucleotides line up with TRBD1. Germline V CDR1 and CDR2: MDHEN, SYDVKM. The V gene end was trimmed by 9 bases and the J gene end by 6 bases; junction bases not matched to a gene: 19. The CDR3 runs 16 residues. CDR3 DNA sequence: TGTGCCAGTCGCCCCTCAGACAGGGAAGGATTGGATGGCTACACCTTC. Protein product: CASRPSDREGLDGYTF.

This chain uses TRBV2 with TRBJ2-5; 7 bases are shared with TRBD2. The ends lost 3 bases at V and 8 bases at J; junction bases unmatched: 12. CDR3 length: 15 residues. The germline V gene has CDR1 SNHLY and CDR2 FYNNEI. The CDR3 DNA reads TGTGCCAGCAGTGAGCCTAGCGGAGCCGTAGGAACCCAGTACTTC. Protein product: CASSEPSGAVGTQYF.

The V call is TRBV19, the J call TRBJ1-2, with unresolved D. Per the germline V gene, CDR1 is LNHDA and CDR2 is SQIVND (reference sequence). V lost 3 bases and J lost 4, with 12 bases in between. The CDR3 consists of 14 residues. The CDR3 loop is CASSMGPEAYGYTF. The CDR3 bases are TGTGCCAGTAGTATGGGCCCGGAAGCCTATGGCTACACCTTC.

The rearrangement uses TRBV4-3 and TRBJ1-1, with D possibly matching TRBD1 (6 bases). Trimming shortened V by 4 bases and J by 7 bases, and 13 bases separated the two germline ends. Germline V CDR1 and CDR2: LGHNA, YSLEER. The CDR3 spans 13 residues. This CDR3 reads CASSPQGSYEAFF. The CDR3 DNA sequence: TGCGCCAGCAGCCCCCAGGGGAGTTATGAAGCTTTCTTT.

The chain joins TRBV7-3 to TRBJ2-1; the match to TRBD2 covers 9 bases. J was trimmed by 4 bases and V by 2 bases; bases with no gene match: 0. From germline, CDR1 is SGHTA and CDR2 FQGTGA. The CDR3 spans 14 residues. CDR3 loop: CASSLLAGYNEQFF. The DNA of the CDR3 is TGTGCCAGCAGCTTACTAGCGGGGTACAATGAGCAGTTCTTC.

The rearrangement uses TRBV27 and TRBJ2-2; 8 nucleotides match TRBD2. The CDR3 runs 20 residues. After removal of 4 bases from V and 6 bases from J, the junction contained 22 bases not matched to a gene. Looked up from germline, CDR1 is MNHEY and CDR2 is SMNVEV (reference sequence). The CDR3 loop reads CASSSLPRVTSVLGSGELFF. The CDR3 nucleotides read TGTGCCAGCAGTTCCCTACCCCGCGTGACTAGCGTTTTAGGGTCCGGGGAGCTGTTTTTT.

CDR3 region: CASSLDRGFGYTF. Here the CDR3 DNA reads TGCGCCAGCAGCCTTGACAGGGGGTTCGGCTACACCTTC. V gene TRBV5-1 combines with J gene TRBJ1-2, with 9 bases identical to TRBD1. The CDR3 has 13 amino acids. Germline values: CDR1 SGHRS, CDR2 YFSETQ. The V gene end was trimmed by 4 bases and the J gene end by 8 bases; junction bases not matched to a gene: 6.

V and J are TRBV9 and TRBJ2-1; D might be TRBD1 (6 bases). Trimming cost V 0 bases and J 0 bases, with 10 bases left between them. This CDR3 is built from 16 residues. The germline V gene encodes CDR1 SGDLS and CDR2 YYNGEE. This chain's CDR3 is CASSVGGRASYNEQFF. CDR3 nucleotide sequence: TGTGCCAGCAGCGTAGGGGGGCGGGCCTCCTACAATGAGCAGTTCTTC.